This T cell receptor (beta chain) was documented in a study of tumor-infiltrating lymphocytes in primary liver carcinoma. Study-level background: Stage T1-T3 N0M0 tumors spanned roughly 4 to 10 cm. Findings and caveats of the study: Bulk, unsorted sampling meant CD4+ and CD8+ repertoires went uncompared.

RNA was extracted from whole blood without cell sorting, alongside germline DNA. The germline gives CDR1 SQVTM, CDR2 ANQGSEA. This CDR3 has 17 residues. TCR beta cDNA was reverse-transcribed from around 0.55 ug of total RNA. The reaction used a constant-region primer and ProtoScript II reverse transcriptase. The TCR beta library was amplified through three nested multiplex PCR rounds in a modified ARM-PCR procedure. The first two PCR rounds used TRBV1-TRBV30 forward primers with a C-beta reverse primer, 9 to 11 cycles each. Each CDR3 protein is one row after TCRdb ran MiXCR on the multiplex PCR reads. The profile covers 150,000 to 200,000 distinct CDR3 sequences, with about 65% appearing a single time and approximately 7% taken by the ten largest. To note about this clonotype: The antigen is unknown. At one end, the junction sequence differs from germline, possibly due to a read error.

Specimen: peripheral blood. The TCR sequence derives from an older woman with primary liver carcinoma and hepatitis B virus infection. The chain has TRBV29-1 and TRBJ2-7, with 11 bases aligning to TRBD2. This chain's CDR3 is CCVEGGRGTSGHYEQYF. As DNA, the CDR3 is TGCTGCGTTGAAGGGGGGCGCGGGACTAGCGGCCACTACGAGCAGTACTTC.